A selection of T cell receptor beta chains follows, all from one sample in a study of cytomegalovirus exposure and HLA in healthy donors. Clones were sequenced by immunoSEQ multiplex PCR, and TCRdb holds only the in-frame ones, with some missing. The data hold fewer than 250,000 clones, with about 83% observed a single time. Sequencing was done on a sample of PBMCs. These receptors were taken from a man aged 40-50 years in good health and CMV-seronegative. CDR3s include the opening cysteine and the closing phenylalanine or tryptophan. Fields, in order: V gene, clone size, CDR3 length, D gene, J gene, CDR3 protein, CDR3 DNA. D genes are given only for firm matches. Clone size is not always given. Where it is, it says once, few, many or a class for expanded clones.

>TRBV2|.|13|.|TRBJ1-2
CASTKAGRVGYTF
TGTGCCAGCACCAAGGCAGGGAGGGTTGGCTACACCTTC
>TRBV5-1|.|15|.|TRBJ1-1
CASSLVTSPNTEAFF
TGCGCCAGCAGCTTGGTGACAAGTCCTAACACTGAAGCTTTCTTT
>TRBV11-3|.|13|.|TRBJ2-7
CASSLGREREQYF
TGTGCCAGCAGCTTAGGCAGGGAACGGGAGCAGTACTTC
>TRBV9|once|15|TRBD1|TRBJ2-2
CASSPGQENTGELFF
TGTGCCAGCAGCCCAGGACAGGAGAACACCGGGGAGCTGTTTTTT
>TRBV2|.|15|.|TRBJ1-5
CASSETGTGDQPQHF
TGTGCCAGCAGTGAAACCGGAACCGGGGATCAGCCCCAGCATTTT
>TRBV2|.|13|.|TRBJ1-2
CASSGGGARGYTF
TGTGCCAGCAGTGGAGGGGGGGCGCGGGGCTACACCTTC
>TRBV5-5|.|11|.|TRBJ2-7
CASSFGDEQYF
TGTGCCAGCAGCTTTGGAGACGAGCAGTACTTC
>TRBV6-5|.|15|.|TRBJ1-5
CASSYSRHEDQPQHF
TGTGCCAGCAGTTACTCTAGACATGAAGATCAGCCCCAGCATTTT
>TRBV7-2|.|14|.|TRBJ2-1
CASSLGQAYNEQFF
TGTGCCAGCAGCTTAGGACAGGCCTACAATGAGCAGTTCTTC
>TRBV6-1|.|15|.|TRBJ2-2
CASRHGGDGTGELFF
TGTGCCAGCAGACACGGAGGGGACGGCACCGGGGAGCTGTTTTTT
>TRBV10-1|.|13|.|TRBJ2-1
CASSEQGGNEQFF
TGCGCCAGCAGTGAGCAGGGTGGCAATGAGCAGTTCTTC
>TRBV5-5|.|15|.|TRBJ2-7
CASSPSDRLKYEQYF
TGTGCCAGCAGCCCTTCGGACAGATTAAAATACGAGCAGTACTTC
>TRBV19|.|14|.|TRBJ2-7
CASSMMGGADEQYF
TGTGCCAGTAGTATGATGGGAGGTGCAGACGAGCAGTACTTC
>TRBV19|once|13|.|TRBJ1-2
CASSIGHNYGYTF
TGTGCCAGTAGTATAGGGCACAACTATGGCTACACCTTC
>TRBV4-1|.|13|TRBD2|TRBJ2-1
CASSPTLGGEQFF
TGCGCCAGCAGTCCAACACTCGGGGGGGAGCAGTTCTTC
>TRBV15|once|11|.|TRBJ2-5
CATGRGGTQYF
TGTGCCACAGGGAGGGGGGGGACCCAGTACTTC
>TRBV27|.|13|.|TRBJ2-1
CASSFRGSGEQFF
TGTGCCAGCAGTTTTAGGGGGTCCGGTGAGCAGTTCTTC
>TRBV5-1|once|14|TRBD2|TRBJ2-5
CASSSGTSVETQYF
TGCGCCAGCAGCTCGGGGACTAGCGTAGAGACCCAGTACTTC
>TRBV10-3|.|11|.|TRBJ2-7
CATAGEYEQYF
TGTGCCACCGCGGGTGAGTACGAGCAGTACTTC
>TRBV28|few|12|.|TRBJ2-7
CASSLTSSEQYF
TGTGCCAGCAGTCTTACTAGCTCCGAGCAGTACTTC
>TRBV19|.|12|.|TRBJ2-7
CASSRGSYEQYF
TGTGCCAGTAGTCGGGGGTCCTACGAGCAGTACTTC
>TRBV4-3|.|16|TRBD1|TRBJ2-2
CASSQGQGASTGELFF
TGCGCCAGCAGCCAGGGACAGGGCGCGAGCACCGGGGAGCTGTTTTTT